This TCR beta chain was observed in a study of cytomegalovirus exposure and HLA in healthy donors. This CDR3 has 16 amino acids. CDR1 and CDR2 from the germline V gene are LNHDA and SQIVND (reference sequence). The V gene end was trimmed by 1 base and the J gene end by 4 bases; junction bases not matched to a gene: 6. Use of 60 Vbeta and 13 Jbeta primers characterized the PCR. Generated by immunoSEQ multiplex PCR, the TCRdb table keeps only in-frame clones and is missing some. In the table there are approximately 160,000 clones, 60% to 85% of which are singletons. The source is a male donor in good health and CMV-seropositive. The chain is built from TRBV19 and TRBJ2-1; 8 nucleotides line up with TRBD2. Material: PBMCs. For the CDR3, the DNA is TGTGCCAGTAGTATAGGCGGGGGGACGAAGTACAATGAGCAGTTCTTC. This codes for CASSIGGGTKYNEQFF.